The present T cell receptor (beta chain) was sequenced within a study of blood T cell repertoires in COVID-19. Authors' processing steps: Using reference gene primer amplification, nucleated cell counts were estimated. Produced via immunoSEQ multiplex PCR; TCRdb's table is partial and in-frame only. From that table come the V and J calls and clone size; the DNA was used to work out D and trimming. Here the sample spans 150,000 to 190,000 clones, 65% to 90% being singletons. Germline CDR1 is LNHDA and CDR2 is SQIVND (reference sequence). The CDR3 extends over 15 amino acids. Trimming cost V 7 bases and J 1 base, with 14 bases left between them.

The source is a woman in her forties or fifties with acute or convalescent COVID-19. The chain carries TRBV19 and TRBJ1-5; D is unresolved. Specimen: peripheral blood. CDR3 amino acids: CASNVLSGSNQPQHF. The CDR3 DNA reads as TGTGCCAGTAACGTGCTGAGCGGGAGCAATCAGCCCCAGCATTTT.